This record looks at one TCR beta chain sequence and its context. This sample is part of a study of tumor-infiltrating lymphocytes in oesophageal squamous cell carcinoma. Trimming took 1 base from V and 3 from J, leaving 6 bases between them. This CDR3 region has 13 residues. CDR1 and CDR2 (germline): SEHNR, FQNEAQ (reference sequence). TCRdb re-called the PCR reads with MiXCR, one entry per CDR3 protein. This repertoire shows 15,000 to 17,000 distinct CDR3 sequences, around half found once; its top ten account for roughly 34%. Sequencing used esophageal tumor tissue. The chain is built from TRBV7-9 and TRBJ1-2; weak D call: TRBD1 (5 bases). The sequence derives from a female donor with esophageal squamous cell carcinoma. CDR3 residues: CASSLGRDYGYTF. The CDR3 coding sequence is TGTGCCAGCAGCTTAGGCAGGGACTATGGCTACACCTTC.